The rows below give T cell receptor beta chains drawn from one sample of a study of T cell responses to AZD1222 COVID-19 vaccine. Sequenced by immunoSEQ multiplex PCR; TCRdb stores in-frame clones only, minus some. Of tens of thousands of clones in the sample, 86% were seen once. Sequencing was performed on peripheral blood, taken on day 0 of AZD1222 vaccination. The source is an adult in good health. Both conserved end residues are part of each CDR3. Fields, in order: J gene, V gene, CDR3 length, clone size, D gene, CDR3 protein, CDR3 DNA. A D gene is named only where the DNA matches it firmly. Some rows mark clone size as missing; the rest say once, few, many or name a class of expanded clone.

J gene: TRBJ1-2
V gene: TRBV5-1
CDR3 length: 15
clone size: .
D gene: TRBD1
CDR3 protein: CASSPGTGGNYGYTF
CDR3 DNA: TGCGCCAGCAGCCCCGGGACAGGGGGAAACTATGGCTACACCTTC

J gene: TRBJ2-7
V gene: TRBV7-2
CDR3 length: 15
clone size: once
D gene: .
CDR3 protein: CASSFTRLYSYEQYF
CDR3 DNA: TGTGCCAGCAGCTTCACGAGGCTGTACTCCTACGAGCAGTACTTC

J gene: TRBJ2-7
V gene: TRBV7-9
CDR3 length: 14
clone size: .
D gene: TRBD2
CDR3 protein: CASSFAGGTYEQYF
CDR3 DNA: TGTGCCAGCAGCTTTGCGGGAGGGACCTACGAGCAGTACTTC

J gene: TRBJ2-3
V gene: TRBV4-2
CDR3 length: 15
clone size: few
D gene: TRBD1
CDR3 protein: CASSQGQGAQNTQYF
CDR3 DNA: TGTGCCAGCAGCCAGGGACAGGGGGCGCAAAATACGCAGTATTTT

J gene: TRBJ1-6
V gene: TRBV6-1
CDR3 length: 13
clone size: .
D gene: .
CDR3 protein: CASSDVAGSPLHF
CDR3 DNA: TGTGCCAGCAGTGACGTGGCAGGGTCACCCCTCCACTTT

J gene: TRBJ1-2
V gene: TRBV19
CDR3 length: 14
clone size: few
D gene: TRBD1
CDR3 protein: CASSPSDRAYGYTF
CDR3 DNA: TGTGCCAGTAGCCCTTCGGACAGGGCCTATGGCTACACCTTC

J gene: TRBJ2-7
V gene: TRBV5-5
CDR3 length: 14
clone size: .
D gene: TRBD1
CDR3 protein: CASSSTGIRYEQYF
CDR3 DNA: TGTGCCAGCAGCTCGACAGGGATCAGGTACGAGCAGTACTTC

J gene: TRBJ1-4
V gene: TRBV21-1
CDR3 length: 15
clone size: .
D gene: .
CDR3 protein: CASRRLHRKFSLTGF
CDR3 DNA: TGTGCCAGCAGACGGCTTCACCGAAAATTTAGCCTCACGGGTTTT

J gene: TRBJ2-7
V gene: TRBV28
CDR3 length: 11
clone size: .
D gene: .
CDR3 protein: CASSLRYEQYF
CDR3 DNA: TGTGCCAGCAGTTTAAGATACGAGCAGTACTTC

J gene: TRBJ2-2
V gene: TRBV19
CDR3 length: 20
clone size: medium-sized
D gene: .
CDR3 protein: CASENSGTGGLAGNTGELFF
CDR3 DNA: TGTGCCAGTGAGAATTCCGGGACAGGGGGACTAGCGGGCAACACCGGGGAGCTGTTTTTT

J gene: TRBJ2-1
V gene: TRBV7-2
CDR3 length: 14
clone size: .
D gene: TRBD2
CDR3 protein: CASRGGRASNEQFF
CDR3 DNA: TGTGCCAGCAGGGGGGGGAGGGCGAGCAATGAGCAGTTCTTC

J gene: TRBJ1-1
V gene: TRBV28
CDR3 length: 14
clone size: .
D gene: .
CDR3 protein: CASSLIHKNTEAFF
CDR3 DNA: TGTGCCAGCAGTTTAATTCATAAGAACACTGAAGCTTTCTTT

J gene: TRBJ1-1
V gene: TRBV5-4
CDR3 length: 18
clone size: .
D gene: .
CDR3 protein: CASSRGPVTGNRNTEAFF
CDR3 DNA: TGTGCCAGCAGCCGGGGGCCCGTTACCGGGAATCGGAACACTGAAGCTTTCTTT

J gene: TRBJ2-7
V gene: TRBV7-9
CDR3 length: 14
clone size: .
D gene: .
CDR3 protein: CASSFSQSSYEQYF
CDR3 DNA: TGTGCCAGCAGCTTTAGTCAGAGCTCCTACGAGCAGTACTTC

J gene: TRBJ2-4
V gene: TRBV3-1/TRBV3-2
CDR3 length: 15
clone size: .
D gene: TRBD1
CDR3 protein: CASSQVLVVCYRGYF
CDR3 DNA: TGTGCCAGCAGCCAAGTATTAGTTGTTTGTTACAGGGGGTACTTC

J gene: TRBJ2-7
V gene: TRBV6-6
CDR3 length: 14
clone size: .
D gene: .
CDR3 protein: CASSYSQGPYEQYF
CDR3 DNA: TGTGCCAGCAGTTACTCGCAGGGCCCTTACGAGCAGTACTTC

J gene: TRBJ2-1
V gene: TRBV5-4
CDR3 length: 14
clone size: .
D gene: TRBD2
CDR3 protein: CASSGLAGDSEQFF
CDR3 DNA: TGTGCCAGCAGCGGACTAGCGGGAGATAGTGAGCAGTTCTTC

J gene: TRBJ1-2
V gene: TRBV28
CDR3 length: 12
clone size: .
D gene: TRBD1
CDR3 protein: CASGTGNYGYTF
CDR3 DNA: TGTGCCAGTGGGACAGGGAACTATGGCTACACCTTC

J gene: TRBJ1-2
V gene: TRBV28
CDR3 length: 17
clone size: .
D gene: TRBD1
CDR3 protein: CASSITGDGSLNYGYTF
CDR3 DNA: TGTGCCAGCAGTATTACAGGGGATGGGTCTTTGAACTATGGCTACACCTTC

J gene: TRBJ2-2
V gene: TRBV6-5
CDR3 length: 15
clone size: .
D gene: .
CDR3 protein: CASSSGVTHTGELFF
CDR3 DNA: TGTGCCAGCAGTTCGGGCGTTACCCACACCGGGGAGCTGTTTTTT

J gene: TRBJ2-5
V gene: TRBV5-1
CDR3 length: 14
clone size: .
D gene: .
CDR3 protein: CASSSISTSETQYF
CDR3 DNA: TGCGCCAGCAGCTCTATTAGTACGTCTGAGACCCAGTACTTC

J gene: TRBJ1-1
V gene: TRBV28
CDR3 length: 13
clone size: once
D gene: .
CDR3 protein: CASTGYMNTEAFF
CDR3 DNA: TGTGCCAGCACGGGGTACATGAACACTGAAGCTTTCTTT

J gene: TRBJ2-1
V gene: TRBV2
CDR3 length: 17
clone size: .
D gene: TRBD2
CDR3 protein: CASSALAGAGIYNEQFF
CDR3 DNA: TGTGCCAGCAGTGCACTAGCGGGAGCTGGGATCTACAATGAGCAGTTCTTC

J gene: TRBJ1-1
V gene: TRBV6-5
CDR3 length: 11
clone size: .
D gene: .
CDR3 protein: CASSGQWQAFF
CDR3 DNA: TGTGCCAGCTCAGGTCAATGGCAAGCTTTCTTT

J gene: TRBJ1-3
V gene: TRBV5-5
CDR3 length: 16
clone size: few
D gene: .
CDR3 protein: CASSLFQESSGNTIYF
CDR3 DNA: TGTGCCAGCAGCTTGTTTCAGGAGAGCTCTGGAAACACCATATATTTT

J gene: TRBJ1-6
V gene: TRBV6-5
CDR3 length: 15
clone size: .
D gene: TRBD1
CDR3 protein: CASSYSTGSNSPLHF
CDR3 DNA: TGTGCCAGCAGTTACTCGACAGGGAGCAATTCACCCCTCCACTTT

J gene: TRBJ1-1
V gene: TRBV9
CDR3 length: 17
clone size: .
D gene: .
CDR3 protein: CASSVLLSSQFDTEAFF
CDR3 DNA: TGTGCCAGCAGCGTCCTTTTGAGCAGTCAGTTCGACACTGAAGCTTTCTTT

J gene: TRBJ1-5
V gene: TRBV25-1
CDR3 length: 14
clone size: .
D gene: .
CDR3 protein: CASSGTGINQPQHF
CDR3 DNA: TGTGCCAGCAGTGGAACAGGGATCAATCAGCCCCAGCATTTT

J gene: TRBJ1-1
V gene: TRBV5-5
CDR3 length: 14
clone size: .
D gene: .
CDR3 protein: CASSLDGGFGEAFF
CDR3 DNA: TGTGCCAGCAGCTTGGATGGAGGGTTCGGTGAAGCTTTCTTT

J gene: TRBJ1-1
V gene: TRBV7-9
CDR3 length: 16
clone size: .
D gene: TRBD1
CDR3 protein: CASSLKTGGLNTEAFF
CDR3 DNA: TGTGCCAGCAGCTTAAAAACAGGGGGCCTGAACACTGAAGCTTTCTTT

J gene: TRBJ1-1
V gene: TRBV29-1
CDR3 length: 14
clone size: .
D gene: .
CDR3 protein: CSVEETTPNTEAFF
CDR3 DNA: TGCAGCGTTGAAGAAACAACGCCGAACACTGAAGCTTTCTTT

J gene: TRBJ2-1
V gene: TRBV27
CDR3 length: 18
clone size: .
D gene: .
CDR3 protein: CASSQTGSRVIDINEQFF
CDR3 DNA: TGTGCCAGCAGCCAAACAGGATCCCGGGTCATAGACATCAATGAGCAGTTCTTC

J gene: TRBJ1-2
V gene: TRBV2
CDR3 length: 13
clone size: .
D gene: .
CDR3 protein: CASSEQGNRGYTF
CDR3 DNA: TGTGCCAGCAGTGAGCAGGGTAATAGGGGCTACACCTTC

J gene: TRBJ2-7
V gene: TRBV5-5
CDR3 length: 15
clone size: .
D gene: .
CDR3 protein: CASSWGGQAYYEQYF
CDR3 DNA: TGTGCCAGCAGCTGGGGGGGACAAGCCTACTACGAGCAGTACTTC

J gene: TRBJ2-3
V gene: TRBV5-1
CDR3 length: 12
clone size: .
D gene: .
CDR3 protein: CASSGSTDTQYF
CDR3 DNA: TGCGCCAGCAGCGGGAGCACAGATACGCAGTATTTT

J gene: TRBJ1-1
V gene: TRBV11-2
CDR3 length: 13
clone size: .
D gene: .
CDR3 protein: CASSLAMNTEAFF
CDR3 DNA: TGTGCCAGCAGCTTAGCCATGAACACTGAAGCTTTCTTT

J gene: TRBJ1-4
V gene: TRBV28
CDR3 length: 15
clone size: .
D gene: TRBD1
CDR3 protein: CASSGAGTGVEKLFF
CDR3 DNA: TGTGCCAGCAGTGGTGCGGGGACAGGAGTTGAAAAACTGTTTTTT

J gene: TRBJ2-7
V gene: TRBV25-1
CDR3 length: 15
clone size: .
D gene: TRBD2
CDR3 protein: CASSEGLADSYEQYF
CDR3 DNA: TGTGCCAGCAGTGAAGGGCTAGCGGACTCCTACGAGCAGTACTTC

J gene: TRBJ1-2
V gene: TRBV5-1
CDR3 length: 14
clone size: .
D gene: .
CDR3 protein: CASSTRTDNYGYTF
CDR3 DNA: TGCGCCAGCAGCACCCGGACAGACAACTATGGCTACACCTTC

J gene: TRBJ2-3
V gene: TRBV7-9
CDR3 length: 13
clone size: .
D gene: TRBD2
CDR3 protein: CASTLAPTDTQYF
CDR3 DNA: TGTGCCAGCACACTAGCGCCCACAGATACGCAGTATTTT

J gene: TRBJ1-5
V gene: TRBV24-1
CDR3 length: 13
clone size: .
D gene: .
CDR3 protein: CATSEENDRSQHF
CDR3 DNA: TGTGCCACCAGTGAAGAGAACGACAGATCCCAGCATTTT

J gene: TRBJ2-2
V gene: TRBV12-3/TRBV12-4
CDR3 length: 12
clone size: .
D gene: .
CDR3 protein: CASSSNSGELFF
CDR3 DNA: TGTGCCAGCAGCTCCAATTCCGGGGAGCTGTTTTTT

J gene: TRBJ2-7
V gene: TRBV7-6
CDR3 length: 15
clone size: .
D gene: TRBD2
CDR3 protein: CASSLAGGPEGEQYF
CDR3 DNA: TGTGCCAGCAGCTTAGCGGGAGGGCCGGAAGGCGAGCAGTACTTC

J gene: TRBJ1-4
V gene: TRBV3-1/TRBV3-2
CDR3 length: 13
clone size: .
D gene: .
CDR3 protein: CASSLRANEKLFF
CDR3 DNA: TGTGCCAGCAGCCTCAGGGCTAATGAAAAACTGTTTTTT

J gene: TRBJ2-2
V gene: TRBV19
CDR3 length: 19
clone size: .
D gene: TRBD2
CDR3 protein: CASSLRLAGVGSEWGELFF
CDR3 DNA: TGTGCCAGTAGTCTCCGACTAGCGGGAGTAGGTTCTGAGTGGGGGGAGCTGTTTTTT

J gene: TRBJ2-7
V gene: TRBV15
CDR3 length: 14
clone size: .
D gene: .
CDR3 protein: CATSTTTVSYEQYF
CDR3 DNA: TGTGCCACCAGCACCACCACCGTCTCCTACGAGCAGTACTTC

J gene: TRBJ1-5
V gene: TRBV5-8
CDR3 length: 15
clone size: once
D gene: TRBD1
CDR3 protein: CASSSGTGKDQPQHF
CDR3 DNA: TGTGCCAGCAGCTCCGGGACAGGAAAAGATCAGCCCCAGCATTTT

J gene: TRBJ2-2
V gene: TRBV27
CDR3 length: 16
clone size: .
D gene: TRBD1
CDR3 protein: CASSSDRGLDTGELFF
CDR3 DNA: TGTGCCAGCAGTTCCGACAGGGGCCTTGACACCGGGGAGCTGTTTTTT

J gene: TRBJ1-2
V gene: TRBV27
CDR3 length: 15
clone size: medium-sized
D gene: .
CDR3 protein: CASSFQAGLNYGYTF
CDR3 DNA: TGTGCCAGCAGTTTTCAGGCAGGGTTGAACTATGGCTACACCTTC

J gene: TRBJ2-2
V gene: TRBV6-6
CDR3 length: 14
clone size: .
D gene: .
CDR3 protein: CASVDSSFTGELFF
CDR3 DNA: TGTGCCAGCGTGGACAGTTCCTTCACCGGGGAGCTGTTTTTT

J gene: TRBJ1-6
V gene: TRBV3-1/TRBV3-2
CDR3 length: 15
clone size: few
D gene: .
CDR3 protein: CASSQLANTNSPLHF
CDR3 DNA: TGTGCCAGCAGCCAACTAGCCAACACTAATTCACCCCTCCACTTT

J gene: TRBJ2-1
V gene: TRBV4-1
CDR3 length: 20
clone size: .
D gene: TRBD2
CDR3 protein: CASSQAAGGQSGFSYNEQFF
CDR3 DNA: TGCGCCAGCAGCCAAGCCGCGGGGGGGCAATCGGGATTTTCCTACAATGAGCAGTTCTTC

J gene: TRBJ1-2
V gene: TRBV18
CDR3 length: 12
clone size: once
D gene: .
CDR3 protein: CASSPRGDGYTF
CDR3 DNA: TGTGCCAGCTCACCACGTGGAGATGGCTACACCTTC